These T cell receptor beta chains were read from a single sample in a study of shared clonotypes between healthy human individuals. Clones were read by immunoSEQ multiplex PCR, and TCRdb kept only the in-frame ones, dropping some. The data contain around 600,000 clones, 98% of them singletons. The sample comprised naive CD8+ T cells sorted from blood. The receptor set was obtained from a man aged 25-45 years in good health. Both conserved end residues are part of each CDR3. The D gene is left open where the match is weak. Not all rows give a size; the values are once, few, many and, for expanded clones, a class.

d_call,j_call,clone_size,v_call,cdr3_aa,cdr3_nt
NA,TRBJ2-5,NA,TRBV29-1,CSVEGFGTFEYQETQYF,TGCAGCGTTGAGGGTTTTGGGACGTTTGAGTACCAAGAGACCCAGTACTTC
TRBD2,TRBJ2-1,NA,TRBV9,CASSGLLAGGPSEQFF,TGTGCCAGCAGCGGACTACTAGCGGGAGGGCCCTCTGAGCAGTTCTTC
TRBD1,TRBJ2-1,NA,TRBV11-2,CASSTGTGGEDEQFF,TGTGCCAGCAGCACCGGGACAGGGGGCGAGGATGAGCAGTTCTTC
NA,TRBJ2-2,NA,TRBV27,CASSYSARNTGELFF,TGTGCCAGCAGTTACAGCGCCAGGAACACCGGGGAGCTGTTTTTT
NA,TRBJ2-1,NA,TRBV18,CASSHRTTDNEQFF,TGTGCCAGCTCACACCGGACTACAGACAATGAGCAGTTCTTC
NA,TRBJ2-7,NA,TRBV4-3,CASSQGAGIYDEQYF,TGCGCCAGCAGCCAAGGGGCAGGGATCTACGACGAGCAGTACTTC
TRBD2,TRBJ2-1,NA,TRBV5-1,CASSLAPGLAGHEQFF,TGCGCCAGCAGCCTGGCCCCGGGACTAGCGGGACATGAGCAGTTCTTC
NA,TRBJ2-1,NA,TRBV28,CASSYHRGNNEQFF,TGTGCCAGCAGTTACCACAGAGGAAACAATGAGCAGTTCTTC
NA,TRBJ2-3,NA,TRBV28,CASSFRQDSTDTQYF,TGTGCCAGCAGTTTCAGGCAGGACTCCACAGATACGCAGTATTTT
NA,TRBJ1-3,NA,TRBV28,CASSLEGTSGNTIYF,TGTGCCAGCAGTTTAGAAGGCACCTCTGGAAACACCATATATTTT
TRBD2,TRBJ2-2,NA,TRBV11-2,CASSVASGRGTGELFF,TGTGCCAGCAGCGTCGCTAGCGGGAGGGGCACCGGGGAGCTGTTTTTT
NA,TRBJ1-5,once,TRBV11-2,CASSLQGPPQHF,TGTGCCAGCAGCCTACAGGGCCCGCCCCAGCATTTT
TRBD1,TRBJ2-6,NA,TRBV5-5,CASSFRDSIGSGANVLTF,TGTGCCAGCAGCTTCCGGGACAGCATTGGGTCTGGGGCCAACGTCCTGACTTTC
NA,TRBJ2-5,NA,TRBV14,CASSQRPDLLGETQYF,TGTGCCAGCAGCCAAAGGCCTGATCTATTGGGAGAGACCCAGTACTTC
TRBD2,TRBJ2-1,NA,TRBV27,CASSLPGLASRIF,TGTGCCAGCAGTTTACCGGGACTAGCGAGCCGAATCTTC
NA,TRBJ2-6,few,TRBV5-5,CASSLAELSGANVLTF,TGTGCCAGCAGCTTGGCGGAGCTCTCTGGGGCCAACGTCCTGACTTTC
NA,TRBJ2-7,NA,TRBV28,CASMKENYEQYF,TGTGCCAGCATGAAGGAGAACTACGAGCAGTACTTC
NA,TRBJ1-3,NA,TRBV4-1,CASSQPGNTMYF,TGCGCCAGCAGCCAACCAGGAAACACCATGTATTTT
NA,TRBJ2-7,NA,TRBV6-5,CASRIGQLSSYEQYF,TGTGCCAGCAGAATAGGACAGCTTAGCTCCTACGAGCAGTACTTC
NA,TRBJ2-1,NA,TRBV27,CASSLSPRNEQFF,TGTGCCAGCAGTTTAAGTCCCCGCAATGAGCAGTTCTTC
TRBD2,TRBJ2-5,NA,TRBV7-9,CASSRGWSTSGEETQYF,TGTGCCAGCAGCAGAGGTTGGTCGACTAGCGGAGAAGAGACCCAGTACTTC
TRBD1,TRBJ1-2,NA,TRBV7-9,CASSLDRTGDSGYTF,TGTGCCAGCAGCTTAGATAGGACAGGGGATTCTGGCTACACCTTC
NA,TRBJ1-2,NA,TRBV5-1,CASSFGGADGYTF,TGCGCCAGCAGCTTTGGAGGGGCGGATGGCTACACCTTC
TRBD1,TRBJ2-7,NA,TRBV4-1,CASSQGTGGTYEQYF,TGCGCCAGCAGCCAAGGGACAGGGGGCACCTACGAGCAGTACTTC
TRBD1,TRBJ2-7,NA,TRBV27,CASGIQGAYEQYF,TGTGCCAGCGGGATTCAGGGGGCCTACGAGCAGTACTTC
NA,TRBJ2-2,NA,TRBV7-3,CASSLSGELFF,TGTGCCAGCAGCTTAAGCGGGGAGCTGTTTTTT
NA,TRBJ2-5,NA,TRBV14,CASSHAAEGVKQETQYF,TGTGCCAGCAGCCACGCGGCGGAAGGTGTGAAACAAGAGACCCAGTACTTC
NA,TRBJ2-7,NA,TRBV27,CASSLSPDAGYEQYF,TGTGCCAGCAGTTTATCGCCAGACGCAGGCTACGAGCAGTACTTC
NA,TRBJ2-5,NA,TRBV27,CASSLRGPQETQYF,TGTGCCAGCAGTTTAAGAGGGCCCCAAGAGACCCAGTACTTC
TRBD2,TRBJ2-7,NA,TRBV7-9,CASSSGGTSKAYEQYF,TGTGCCAGCAGCTCCGGCGGGACTAGTAAGGCCTACGAGCAGTACTTC
NA,TRBJ2-5,NA,TRBV7-9,CASSSQGYGKETQYF,TGTGCCAGCAGCAGCCAGGGATATGGCAAAGAGACCCAGTACTTC
TRBD1,TRBJ1-1,NA,TRBV9,CASSVGTGPTEAFF,TGTGCCAGCAGCGTAGGGACAGGGCCCACTGAAGCTTTCTTT
TRBD1,TRBJ2-2,NA,TRBV10-2,CASRDLDRVTGELFF,TGCGCCAGCAGGGATCTGGACAGGGTTACCGGGGAGCTGTTTTTT
NA,TRBJ1-2,NA,TRBV28,CATDHRGYTF,TGTGCCACCGATCACCGAGGCTACACCTTC
TRBD2,TRBJ2-1,once,TRBV7-2,CASSLIAGVVNEQFF,TGTGCCAGCAGCTTAATAGCGGGAGTTGTGAATGAGCAGTTCTTC
NA,TRBJ2-7,NA,TRBV25-1,CASSERSDGIYEQYF,TGTGCCAGCAGTGAAAGAAGTGACGGGATCTACGAGCAGTACTTC
NA,TRBJ1-3,NA,TRBV5-1,CASSLEHRGIFGNTIYF,TGCGCCAGCAGCTTGGAACACCGAGGGATCTTCGGAAACACCATATATTTT
NA,TRBJ1-1,NA,TRBV7-9,CASSWSGVVMNTEAFF,TGTGCCAGCAGCTGGTCAGGGGTGGTAATGAACACTGAAGCTTTCTTT
NA,TRBJ2-1,NA,TRBV4-3,CASSQDRGLYNEQFF,TGCGCCAGCAGCCAAGATAGGGGGTTATACAATGAGCAGTTCTTC
TRBD2,TRBJ2-3,NA,TRBV5-1,CAGRLADSTDTQYF,TGCGCCGGCAGACTAGCGGATAGCACAGATACGCAGTATTTT
NA,TRBJ1-5,NA,TRBV12-2,CASRLWQPQHF,TGTGCAAGTCGCTTATGGCAGCCCCAGCATTTT
TRBD1,TRBJ2-6,NA,TRBV10-3,CAIRDRTYSGANVLTF,TGTGCCATCCGGGACAGGACCTACTCTGGGGCCAACGTCCTGACTTTC
NA,TRBJ2-7,NA,TRBV6-5,CASSSDSSYEQYF,TGTGCCAGCAGCTCGGACAGCTCCTACGAGCAGTACTTC
TRBD2,TRBJ2-7,NA,TRBV4-3,CASSQNGLADYEQYF,TGCGCCAGCAGCCAAAACGGACTAGCGGATTACGAGCAGTACTTC
TRBD1,TRBJ2-7,NA,TRBV18,CASSLAAGGYEQYF,TGTGCCAGCTCACTTGCGGCAGGGGGTTACGAGCAGTACTTC
TRBD2,TRBJ2-7,once,TRBV4-1,CASSQREGLDEQYF,TGCGCCAGCAGCCAGCGGGAGGGCCTCGACGAGCAGTACTTC
TRBD1,TRBJ2-7,NA,TRBV19,CASSWAGGSYEQYF,TGTGCCAGTAGTTGGGCAGGGGGATCCTACGAGCAGTACTTC
NA,TRBJ2-7,NA,TRBV4-1,CASSQNLARTYEQYF,TGCGCCAGCAGCCAAAACCTAGCTCGGACCTACGAGCAGTACTTC
NA,TRBJ2-1,NA,TRBV29-1,CSVGKGTYNEQFF,TGCAGCGTGGGGAAGGGGACCTACAATGAGCAGTTCTTC
NA,TRBJ2-1,NA,TRBV5-6,CASSHINEQFF,TGTGCCAGCAGCCATATCAATGAGCAGTTCTTC
TRBD2,TRBJ2-1,NA,TRBV7-9,CASSRYLTGTSVYNEQFF,TGTGCCAGCAGCCGCTATCTCACCGGGACTAGCGTCTACAATGAGCAGTTCTTC
NA,TRBJ1-2,NA,TRBV27,CASSSGGYGYTF,TGTGCCAGCAGTTCCGGGGGTTATGGCTACACCTTC
NA,TRBJ1-1,NA,TRBV27,CASSVGTEAFF,TGTGCCAGCAGCGTGGGCACTGAAGCTTTCTTT
NA,TRBJ2-7,NA,TRBV2,CASSPWQGLEQYF,TGTGCCAGCAGTCCCTGGCAGGGGCTAGAGCAGTACTTC
TRBD1,TRBJ2-3,NA,TRBV15,CATSSLPGQGYIDTQYF,TGTGCCACCAGCAGCCTACCGGGACAGGGTTATATAGATACGCAGTATTTT
TRBD2,TRBJ2-1,NA,TRBV14,CASSRIAGGGYNEQFF,TGTGCCAGCAGTAGAATAGCGGGAGGGGGGTACAATGAGCAGTTCTTC